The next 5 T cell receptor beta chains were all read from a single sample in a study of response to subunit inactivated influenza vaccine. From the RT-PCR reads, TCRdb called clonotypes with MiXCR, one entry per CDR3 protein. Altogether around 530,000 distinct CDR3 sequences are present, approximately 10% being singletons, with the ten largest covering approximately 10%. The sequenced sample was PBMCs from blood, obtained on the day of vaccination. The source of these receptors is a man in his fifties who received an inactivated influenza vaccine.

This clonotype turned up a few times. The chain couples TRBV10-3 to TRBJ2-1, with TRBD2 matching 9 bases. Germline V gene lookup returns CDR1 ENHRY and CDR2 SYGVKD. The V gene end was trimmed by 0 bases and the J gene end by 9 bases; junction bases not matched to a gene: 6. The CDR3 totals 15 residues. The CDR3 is CAISESIAGAAEQFF. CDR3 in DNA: TGTGCCATCAGTGAGTCCATAGCGGGAGCGGCTGAGCAGTTCTTC.

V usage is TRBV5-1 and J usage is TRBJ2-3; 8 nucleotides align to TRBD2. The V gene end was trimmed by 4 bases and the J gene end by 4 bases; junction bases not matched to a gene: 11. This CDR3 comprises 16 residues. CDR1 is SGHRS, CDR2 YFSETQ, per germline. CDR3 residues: CASSPYSGGRADTQYF. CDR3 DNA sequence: TGCGCCAGCAGCCCGTATTCGGGGGGGCGGGCAGATACGCAGTATTTT.

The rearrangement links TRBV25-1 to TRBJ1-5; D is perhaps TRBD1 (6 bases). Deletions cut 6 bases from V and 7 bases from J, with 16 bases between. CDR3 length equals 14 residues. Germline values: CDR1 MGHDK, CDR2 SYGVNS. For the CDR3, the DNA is TGTGCCAGCAGGGAGGGGGGGAATGGACAGCCCCAGCATTTT. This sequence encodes CASREGGNGQPQHF.

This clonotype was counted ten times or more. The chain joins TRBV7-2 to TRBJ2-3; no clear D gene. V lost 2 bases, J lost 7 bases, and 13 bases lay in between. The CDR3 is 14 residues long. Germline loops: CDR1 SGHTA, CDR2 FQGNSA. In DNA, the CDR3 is TGTGCCAGCAGCTTAAGCCGCGGCCAGAATACGCAGTATTTT. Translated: CASSLSRGQNTQYF.

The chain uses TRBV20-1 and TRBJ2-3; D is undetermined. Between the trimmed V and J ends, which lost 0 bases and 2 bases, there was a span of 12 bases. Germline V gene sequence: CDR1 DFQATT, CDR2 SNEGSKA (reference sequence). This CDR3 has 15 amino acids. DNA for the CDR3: TGCAGTGCTAGAGATTCGGCAAAGGTCACAGATACGCAGTATTTT. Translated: CSARDSAKVTDTQYF.